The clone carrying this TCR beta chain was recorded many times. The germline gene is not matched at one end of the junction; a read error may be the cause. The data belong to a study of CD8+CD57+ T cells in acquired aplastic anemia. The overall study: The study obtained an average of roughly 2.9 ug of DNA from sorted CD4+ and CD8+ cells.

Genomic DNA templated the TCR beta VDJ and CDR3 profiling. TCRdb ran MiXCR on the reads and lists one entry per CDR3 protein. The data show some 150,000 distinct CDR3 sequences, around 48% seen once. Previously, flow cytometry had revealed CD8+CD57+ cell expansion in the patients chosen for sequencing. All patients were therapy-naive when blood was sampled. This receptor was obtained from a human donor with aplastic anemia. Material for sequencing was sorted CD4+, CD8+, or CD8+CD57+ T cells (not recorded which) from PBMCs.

The DNA for the CDR3 is TGTGCCAGCAGTTACTCCCACGAGCAGTACTTC. Amino acid sequence: CASSYSHEQYF. The chain combines TRBV6-2 or TRBV6-3 with TRBJ2-7; D uncertain. The CDR3 length is 11 residues. Germline V gene sequence: CDR1 MNHEY, CDR2 SVGEGT.